The rows below give T cell receptor beta chains drawn from one sample of a study of a mutant IDH1 vaccine in newly diagnosed glioma. For these receptors, no antigen is known. Method: immunoSEQ multiplex PCR; TCRdb's copy keeps in-frame clones and lacks some. The data contain about 69,000 clones, around 87% of them singletons. Sequencing was performed on PBMCs, taken from a glioma patient whose treatment included an IDH1 peptide vaccine. Every receptor here comes from a man aged 30-40 years with glioma. Each CDR3 is given with its conserved first and last residue. D genes are given only for firm matches. Size is stated for part of the rows, as once, few or many counts, or as a class when the clone is expanded.

TRBV2,TRBJ1-5,NA,TRBD1,CASSDGDRGANQPQHF,TGTGCCAGCAGCGACGGGGACAGGGGCGCCAATCAGCCCCAGCATTTT
TRBV29-1,TRBJ1-2,NA,NA,CSVEGGVGGYTF,TGCAGCGTTGAAGGTGGGGTCGGAGGCTACACCTTC
TRBV4-2,TRBJ2-3,NA,NA,CASSQEAARGGDTQYF,TGTGCCAGCAGCCAAGAAGCGGCCCGGGGAGGCGATACGCAGTATTTT
TRBV30,TRBJ2-5,NA,NA,CAWSSGQPGQETQYF,TGTGCCTGGAGTTCGGGGCAGCCAGGTCAGGAGACCCAGTACTTC
TRBV28,TRBJ2-2,NA,NA,CASSLVGDTGELFF,TGTGCCAGCAGTTTAGTGGGAGACACCGGGGAGCTGTTTTTT
TRBV19,TRBJ2-7,NA,NA,CASSNLVSEQYF,TGTGCCAGTAGCAATTTAGTATCCGAGCAGTACTTC
TRBV28,TRBJ2-1,NA,TRBD2,CASSPRVAGAYNEQFF,TGTGCCAGCAGTCCCCGGGTAGCGGGGGCCTACAATGAGCAGTTCTTC
TRBV27,TRBJ2-7,NA,NA,CASSLSPGAGYEQYF,TGTGCCAGCAGTTTATCCCCAGGGGCGGGTTACGAGCAGTACTTC
TRBV2,TRBJ1-1,NA,NA,CASSVDVNTEAFF,TGTGCCAGCAGTGTGGATGTGAACACTGAAGCTTTCTTT
TRBV5-1,TRBJ2-7,NA,TRBD1,CASSGQGVSYEQYF,TGCGCCAGCAGCGGACAGGGGGTCTCCTACGAGCAGTACTTC
TRBV4-2,TRBJ1-1,NA,NA,CASSQVPGGAGTEAFF,TGTGCCAGCAGCCAAGTTCCGGGGGGCGCGGGAACTGAAGCTTTCTTT
TRBV6-1,TRBJ1-5,once,NA,CASSPDPWGNQPQHF,TGTGCCAGCAGCCCAGACCCCTGGGGCAATCAGCCCCAGCATTTT
TRBV19,TRBJ2-1,NA,NA,CASSTSLASYNEQFF,TGTGCCAGTAGTACCTCACTAGCTTCCTACAATGAGCAGTTCTTC
TRBV6-1,TRBJ1-1,NA,NA,CASRDLLNTEAFF,TGTGCCAGCCGTGACCTTCTGAACACTGAAGCTTTCTTT
TRBV2,TRBJ1-1,few,NA,CAGALQVDTEAFF,TGTGCCGGGGCGTTACAGGTCGACACTGAAGCTTTCTTT
TRBV19,TRBJ1-5,NA,NA,CASSIPGLQPQHF,TGTGCCAGTAGTATTCCGGGACTGCAGCCCCAGCATTTT
TRBV29-1,TRBJ2-7,once,NA,CSVETNHEQYF,TGCAGCGTTGAAACCAATCACGAGCAGTACTTC
TRBV29-1,TRBJ2-7,once,TRBD2,CSVRTSGGLEQYF,TGCAGCGTACGGACTAGCGGGGGGCTCGAGCAGTACTTC
TRBV11-1,TRBJ2-2,NA,NA,CASSLAQGGVTGELFF,TGTGCCAGCAGCTTAGCCCAGGGGGGCGTCACCGGGGAGCTGTTTTTT
TRBV27,TRBJ2-6,NA,NA,CASSLLSSGANVLTF,TGTGCCAGCAGTTTATTAAGCTCTGGGGCCAACGTCCTGACTTTC
TRBV2,TRBJ2-4,NA,NA,CASSFRGTKNIQYF,TGTGCCAGCAGCTTCAGGGGAACCAAAAACATTCAGTACTTC
TRBV4-2,TRBJ1-3,NA,NA,CASSFGPVAGNTIYF,TGTGCCAGCAGCTTCGGCCCGGTGGCTGGAAACACCATATATTTT
TRBV6-5,TRBJ2-5,NA,NA,CASSIGVQETQYF,TGTGCCAGCAGTATCGGGGTCCAAGAGACCCAGTACTTC
TRBV28,TRBJ1-2,NA,NA,CASSSLDRQDYGYTF,TGTGCCAGCAGTTCACTGGACCGCCAAGACTATGGCTACACCTTC
TRBV10-3,TRBJ2-7,NA,TRBD1,CAITRTGSYEQYF,TGTGCCATCACTCGGACAGGCTCCTACGAGCAGTACTTC
TRBV5-1,TRBJ1-2,NA,NA,CASSLEQEYGYTF,TGCGCCAGCAGCTTGGAACAGGAATATGGCTACACCTTC
TRBV27,TRBJ2-5,NA,NA,CASSPWVGRGETQYF,TGTGCCAGCAGTCCCTGGGTAGGTCGAGGAGAGACCCAGTACTTC
TRBV6-1,TRBJ1-3,NA,NA,CASSQGEGYSSGNTIYF,TGTGCCAGCAGTCAAGGGGAGGGGTACAGCTCTGGAAACACCATATATTTT
TRBV6-1,TRBJ2-3,NA,NA,CASSEGGTQYF,TGTGCCAGCAGTGAAGGGGGTACGCAGTATTTT
TRBV27,TRBJ1-3,NA,NA,CASSTNNDPPHQLDCGGNTIYF,TGTGCCAGCAGTACCAACAATGACCCACCACACCAACTAGACTGTGGAGGAAACACCATATATTTT
TRBV5-1,TRBJ2-3,NA,TRBD1,CASSADRGMDTQYF,TGCGCCAGCAGCGCGGACAGGGGGATGGATACGCAGTATTTT
TRBV6-5,TRBJ2-3,few,NA,CASRTIAGTDTQYF,TGTGCCAGCAGAACCATAGCGGGCACAGATACGCAGTATTTT
TRBV28,TRBJ1-1,NA,NA,CASSFLMNTEAFF,TGTGCCAGCAGTTTCCTTATGAACACTGAAGCTTTCTTT
TRBV4-1,TRBJ2-2,NA,TRBD1,CASSPSRDRITGELFF,TGCGCCAGCAGCCCGTCCCGGGACAGGATTACCGGGGAGCTGTTTTTT
TRBV9,TRBJ2-1,NA,NA,CASSVATGYDEQFF,TGTGCCAGCAGCGTAGCGACGGGGTATGATGAGCAGTTCTTC
TRBV6-1,TRBJ1-5,few,NA,CASSDRGGTQHF,TGTGCCAGCAGTGATCGCGGGGGAACCCAGCATTTT
TRBV7-9,TRBJ1-1,NA,NA,CASLTPGGGAFF,TGTGCCAGCCTAACCCCCGGGGGAGGAGCTTTCTTT
TRBV6-5,TRBJ2-3,NA,TRBD1,CASRRTGADTQYF,TGTGCCAGCAGGCGGACAGGGGCAGATACGCAGTATTTT
TRBV30,TRBJ2-1,NA,NA,CAWTPRTGSSYNEQFF,TGTGCCTGGACCCCGCGGACGGGGAGCTCCTACAATGAGCAGTTCTTC
TRBV27,TRBJ2-4,once,NA,CAFRGEPGPVAKNIQYF,TGTGCTTTCAGGGGCGAGCCCGGCCCTGTAGCCAAAAACATTCAGTACTTC
TRBV7-8,TRBJ2-7,NA,NA,CASSLFTAGTSYEQYF,TGTGCCAGCAGCTTATTTACGGCAGGGACTTCTTACGAGCAGTACTTC
TRBV5-4,TRBJ1-4,few,NA,CASSRINEKLFF,TGTGCCAGCAGCCGAATCAATGAAAAACTGTTTTTT
TRBV6-1,TRBJ2-7,NA,TRBD2,CASSEGLAISYEQYF,TGTGCCAGCAGTGAAGGACTAGCAATCTCCTACGAGCAGTACTTC
TRBV30,TRBJ1-2,NA,NA,CAWNGRPDVAGYTF,TGTGCCTGGAATGGGCGCCCGGATGTTGCTGGCTACACCTTC
TRBV5-1,TRBJ2-3,NA,TRBD1,CASTPGTGGDTQYF,TGCGCCAGCACCCCCGGGACAGGGGGCGATACGCAGTATTTT
TRBV6-5,TRBJ2-7,NA,NA,CAVQGWDHEQYF,TGTGCCGTCCAAGGATGGGACCACGAGCAGTACTTC
TRBV19,TRBJ2-5,NA,TRBD1,CASRRDREETQYF,TGTGCCAGTAGGAGGGACAGGGAAGAGACCCAGTACTTC
TRBV27,TRBJ2-3,NA,NA,CASRLIQTVTDTQYF,TGTGCCAGCAGATTAATTCAGACAGTAACAGATACGCAGTATTTT
TRBV19,TRBJ2-3,NA,NA,CASSNVDTQYF,TGTGCCAGTAGTAACGTGGATACGCAGTATTTT
TRBV6-5,TRBJ2-7,NA,NA,CASSVDGYEQYF,TGTGCCAGCAGTGTTGACGGCTACGAGCAGTACTTC
TRBV18,TRBJ2-5,NA,TRBD1,CASSPLQGAAGRETQYF,TGTGCCAGCTCACCGCTCCAGGGGGCAGCGGGTAGAGAGACCCAGTACTTC
TRBV28,TRBJ2-5,NA,NA,CASLPGDKETQYF,TGTGCCAGCCTGCCGGGAGACAAAGAGACCCAGTACTTC
TRBV4-1,TRBJ2-3,NA,TRBD1,CASSRFGTGDGTDTQYF,TGCGCCAGCAGCCGATTCGGGACAGGGGATGGCACAGATACGCAGTATTTT
TRBV7-2,TRBJ1-5,NA,NA,CASSLLTGFNQPQHF,TGTGCCAGCAGCCTACTGACAGGCTTCAATCAGCCCCAGCATTTT